The 2 T cell receptor beta chains listed next were all sequenced from one sample in a study of blood T cell repertoires in COVID-19. Measured with immunoSEQ multiplex PCR; TCRdb has only the in-frame clones, and not every one. Among more than 90,000 clones listed, 75% to 90% were seen once. Sequencing input: peripheral blood. The receptors here all came from a woman aged 65 to 85 with active or convalescent COVID-19.

The V and J genes are TRBV19 and TRBJ2-6; 11 bases are shared with TRBD1. Germline trimming cut 7 bases from V and 2 bases from J; bases unmatched to any gene: 7. This CDR3 is built from 17 residues. Looked up from germline, CDR1 is LNHDA and CDR2 is SQIVND (reference sequence). The CDR3 DNA sequence: TGTGCCAGTACCACCGGACAGGGGGCTACTGGGGCCAACGTCCTGACTTTC. As protein: CASTTGQGATGANVLTF.

The genes are TRBV5-1 and TRBJ1-4; possible D gene TRBD1, 5 bases. V lost 0 bases and J 5 bases, leaving 8 bases between the germline ends. Looked up from germline, CDR1 is SGHRS and CDR2 is YFSETQ. The CDR3 loop spans 14 amino acids. In DNA, the CDR3 is TGCGCCAGCAGCTTGGCAGGGAAGAATGAAAAACTGTTTTTT. It specifies CASSLAGKNEKLFF.